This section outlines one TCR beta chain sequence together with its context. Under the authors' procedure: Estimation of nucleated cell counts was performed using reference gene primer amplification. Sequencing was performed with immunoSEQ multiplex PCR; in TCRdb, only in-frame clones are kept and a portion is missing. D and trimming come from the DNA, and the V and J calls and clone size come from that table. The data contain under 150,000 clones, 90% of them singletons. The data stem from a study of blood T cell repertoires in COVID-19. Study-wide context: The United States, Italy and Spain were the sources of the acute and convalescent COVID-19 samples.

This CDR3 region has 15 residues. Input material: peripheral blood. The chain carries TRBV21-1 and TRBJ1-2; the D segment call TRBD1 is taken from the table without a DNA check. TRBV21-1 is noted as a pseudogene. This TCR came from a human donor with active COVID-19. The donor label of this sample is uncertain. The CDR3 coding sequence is TGTGCCAGCAGCGGCCAGGGACAGGGCAGCTATGGCTACACCTTC. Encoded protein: CASSGQGQGSYGYTF.